This TCR beta chain was documented in a study of blood T cell repertoires in COVID-19. About the research overall: In each case, the material was cDNA or gDNA derived from T cells, B-cell-depleted T cells, or PBMCs.

The CDR3 extends over 14 amino acids. Trimming shortened V by 2 bases and J by 2 bases, and 10 bases separated the two germline ends. Germline values: CDR1 LNHNV, CDR2 YYDKDF (reference sequence). Seattle patient enrollment occurred during active infection, with longitudinal follow-up thereafter. Authors' methods: Reference gene primer amplification gave estimated nucleated cell counts. TCRdb's table, derived via immunoSEQ multiplex PCR, lists solely in-frame clones and lacks some. The D gene and trimming were derived from the DNA, and the V and J assignments and clone size from that table. The profile shows approximately 170,000 clones, roughly 88% of them singletons.

Sequencing was done on a sample of peripheral blood. This chain links TRBV15 with TRBJ2-7; D remains ambiguous. The source is a man younger than 35 with COVID-19, enrolled during active disease. The CDR3 is CATSRRGGTYEQYF. The CDR3 DNA reads TGTGCCACCAGCAGACGCGGCGGAACCTACGAGCAGTACTTC.